The sequence of this T cell receptor beta chain was determined in a study of graft-versus-host responses after intestinal transplantation. Study summary: Tacrolimus plus steroids were given to all recipients for approximately 3 years, preceded by anti-thymocyte globulin induction. General observations from the study: With peak circulating GvH clone levels came an association with early post-transplant HvG declines. Those patients showing graft-donor T cell macrochimerism displayed high graft-versus-host to host-versus-graft clonal ratios in allografts.

This CDR3 spans 13 amino acids. Researchers processed graft tissue to release intraepithelial and lamina propria lymphocytes. Repertoires were generated with immunoSEQ multiplex PCR, while TCRdb's copy carries only in-frame clones and drops some. The data hold 9,500 to 12,000 clones, with 76% observed a single time. Turning to this clone: Its matching antigen is unknown.

The specimen comprised ileum tissue, sampled 23 days after intestinal transplant. The chain couples TRBV21-1 to TRBJ1-6. TRBV21-1 is recorded as a pseudogene. This receptor was taken from a human patient who received an intestinal transplant, so some T cells may come from the graft donor. This CDR3 reads CASSKGGNSPLHF. The CDR3 DNA reads as TGTGCCAGCAGCAAAGGGGGTAATTCACCCCTCCACTTT.